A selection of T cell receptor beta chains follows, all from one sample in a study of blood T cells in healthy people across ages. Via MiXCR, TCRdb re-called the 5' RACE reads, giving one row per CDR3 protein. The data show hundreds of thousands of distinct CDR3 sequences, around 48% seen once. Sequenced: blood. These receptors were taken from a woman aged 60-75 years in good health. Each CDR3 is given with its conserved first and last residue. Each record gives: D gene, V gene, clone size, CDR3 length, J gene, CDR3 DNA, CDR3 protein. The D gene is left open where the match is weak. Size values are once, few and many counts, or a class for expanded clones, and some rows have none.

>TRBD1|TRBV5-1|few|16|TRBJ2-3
TGCGCCAGCAGCTTGCTTGGGACAGGCACTACAGATACGCAGTATTTT
CASSLLGTGTTDTQYF
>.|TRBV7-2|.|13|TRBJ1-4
TGTGCCAGCAGCTCCGCTGTGGGAGAAAAACTGTTTTTT
CASSSAVGEKLFF
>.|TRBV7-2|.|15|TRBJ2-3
TGTGCCAGCAGCTCTCAACCGTTGGGGGGAGATACGCAGTATTTT
CASSSQPLGGDTQYF
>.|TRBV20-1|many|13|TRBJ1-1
TGCAGTGCTAGAGCCCAAGGTGCGGGAGAAGCTTTCTTT
CSARAQGAGEAFF
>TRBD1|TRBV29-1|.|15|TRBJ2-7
TGCAGCGTTGAAGGGGGACAGAAACCTTACAATGAGCAGTACTTC
CSVEGGQKPYNEQYF
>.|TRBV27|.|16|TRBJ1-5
TGTGCCAGCAGTTTTGGGGGACGTGTAAGCAATCAGCCCCAGCATTTT
CASSFGGRVSNQPQHF
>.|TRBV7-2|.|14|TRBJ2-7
TGTGCCAGCAGCTTTTACTCCGTCTCCTACGAGCAGTACTTC
CASSFYSVSYEQYF
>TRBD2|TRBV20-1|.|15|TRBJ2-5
TGCAGTGCTAGAGAGGCTAGCGGATTCCAAGAGACCCAGTACTTC
CSAREASGFQETQYF
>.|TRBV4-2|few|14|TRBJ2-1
TGTGCCAGCAGCCAAGGGTCCGGAGCAAATGAGCAGTTCTTC
CASSQGSGANEQFF
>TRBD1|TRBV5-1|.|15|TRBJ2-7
TGCGCCAGCAGGAGGACCGGGACAGGGTATAATGAGCAGTACTTC
CASRRTGTGYNEQYF
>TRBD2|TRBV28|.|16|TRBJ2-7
TGTGCCAGCAGTTTATTCGGGACTAGCGGGAGTTTCGAGCAGTACTTC
CASSLFGTSGSFEQYF
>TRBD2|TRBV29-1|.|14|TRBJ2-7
TGCAGCGTTGGCCGGACTAGCGGGGTCTACGAGCAGTACTTC
CSVGRTSGVYEQYF
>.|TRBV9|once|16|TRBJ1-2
TGTGCCAGCAGCGTAGAGGGTTCGGCCCTCGGTCGTGGCTGCACCTTC
CASSVEGSALGRGCTF
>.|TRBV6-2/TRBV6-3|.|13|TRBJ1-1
TGTGCCAGCAGGCCTTTTCGGAACTATGAAGCTTTCTTT
CASRPFRNYEAFF
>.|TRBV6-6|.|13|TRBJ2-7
TGTGCCAGCAGTTCCCGGGATGCCTACGAGCAGTACTTC
CASSSRDAYEQYF
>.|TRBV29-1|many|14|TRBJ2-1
TGCAGCTCGACGGGCGGTACCTCCTACAATGAGCAGTTCTTC
CSSTGGTSYNEQFF
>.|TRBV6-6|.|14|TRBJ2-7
TGTGCCAGCAGCTACGAGGAAAGGGGTTACGAGCAGTACTTC
CASSYEERGYEQYF
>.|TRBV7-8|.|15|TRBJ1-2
TGTGCCAGCAGCCCCGGGGGACGGGGTGTCGATGGCTACACCTTC
CASSPGGRGVDGYTF
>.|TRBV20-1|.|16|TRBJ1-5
TGCAGTGCTGATCATCAGGGGCTTCGGAGCAATCAGCCCCAGCATTTT
CSADHQGLRSNQPQHF
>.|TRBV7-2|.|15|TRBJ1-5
TGTGCCAGCAGCTTAGGAAAAGGGGGCAATCAGCCCCAGCATTTT
CASSLGKGGNQPQHF